A single T cell receptor (beta chain) is shown here with its context. The sample originates from a study of blood T cell repertoires in COVID-19. Study-wide context: Donors in the United States, Italy and Spain gave samples during acute or convalescent COVID-19. The analysed material was cDNA or gDNA that came from T cells, B-cell-depleted T cells, or PBMCs.

Germline CDR1 is MNHNY and CDR2 is SVGAGI (reference sequence). V lost 5 bases and J 0 bases, leaving 8 bases between the germline ends. The CDR3 is 14 residues long. During active infection, Seattle patients enrolled and were then monitored through disease. As processed by the authors: Reference gene primer amplification in the assay estimated nucleated cell counts. Using immunoSEQ multiplex PCR, the repertoire was profiled, and TCRdb retains in-frame clones only, with some absent. That table supplies the V and J calls and clone size; D and trimming were determined from the DNA. This table holds tens of thousands of clones, 85% found once.

The receptor was derived from a man aged 55 to 69 with COVID-19, enrolled during active disease. The chain recombines TRBV6-6 with TRBJ1-5; no clear D gene. The sequencing input was peripheral blood. The CDR3 DNA sequence: TGTGCCAGCAGTCTCAGTGATAGCAATCAGCCCCAGCATTTT. Translating it yields CASSLSDSNQPQHF.